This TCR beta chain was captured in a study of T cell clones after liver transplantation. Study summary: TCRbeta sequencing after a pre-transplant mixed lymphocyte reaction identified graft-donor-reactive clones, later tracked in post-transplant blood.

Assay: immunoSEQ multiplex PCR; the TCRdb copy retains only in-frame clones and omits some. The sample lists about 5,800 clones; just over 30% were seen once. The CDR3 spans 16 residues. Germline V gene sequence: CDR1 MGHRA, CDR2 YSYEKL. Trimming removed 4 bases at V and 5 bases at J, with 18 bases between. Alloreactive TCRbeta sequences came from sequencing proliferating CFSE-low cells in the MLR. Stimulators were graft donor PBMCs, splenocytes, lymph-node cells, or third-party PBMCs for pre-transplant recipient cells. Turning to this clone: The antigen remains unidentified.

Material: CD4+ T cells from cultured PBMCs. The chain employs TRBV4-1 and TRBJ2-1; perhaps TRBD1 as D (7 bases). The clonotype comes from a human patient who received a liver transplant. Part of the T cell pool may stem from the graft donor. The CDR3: CASSRGEGQVNNEQFF. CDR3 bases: TGCGCCAGCAGCCGGGGGGAAGGACAGGTCAACAATGAGCAGTTCTTC.